The source of this TCR beta chain is a study of cytomegalovirus exposure and HLA in healthy donors. For the study at large: Of the donors genotyped, a few hundred in all, about 76% fell in the Caucasian-associated ancestry cluster.

Comment on this clone: Its antigen is not known.

Germline V gene data show CDR1 as LNHDA and CDR2 as SQIVND (reference sequence). The CDR3 contains 15 residues. After removal of 1 base from V and 4 bases from J, the junction contained 6 bases not matched to a gene. This PCR relied on a set of 60 Vbeta primers and 13 Jbeta primers. Measured with immunoSEQ multiplex PCR; TCRdb has only the in-frame clones, and not every one. The table lists about 76,000 clones, about 78% of them singletons, with 7.5% to 10% in the top ten. Study findings and constraints: Owing to their indistinguishability, certain V segments, notably TRBV6-2 and TRBV6-3, were excluded.

V usage is TRBV19 and J usage is TRBJ2-5; 7 bases are shared with TRBD1. The sample consisted of PBMCs. This sequence originates from a woman in her thirties or forties in good health and CMV-seropositive. This CDR3 is CASSIGGTVSETQYF. The CDR3 DNA is TGTGCCAGTAGTATAGGAGGGACAGTTTCAGAGACCCAGTACTTC.